This TCR beta chain derives from a study of blood T cell repertoires in COVID-19. On the study more broadly: Specimens from acute and convalescent COVID-19 originated in the United States, Italy and Spain. PBMCs, B-cell-depleted T cells, or T cells provided the cDNA or gDNA that made up the material.

Per the germline V gene, CDR1 is ENHRY and CDR2 is SYGVKD. This CDR3 region has 19 residues. Between the trimmed V and J ends, which lost 3 bases and 0 bases, there was a span of 18 bases. Only one count was recorded for this clone. Under the authors' procedure: The authors estimated nucleated cell counts from reference gene primer amplification. Some clones are missing from TCRdb's copy, which holds only in-frame ones; the method was immunoSEQ multiplex PCR. V and J calls and clone size are those listed in that table; D and trimming were worked out from the DNA. The sample holds approximately 21,000 clones, roughly 75% seen once.

Material for sequencing was peripheral blood. The clonotype comes from a human donor in a cohort sampled during active or convalescent COVID-19. This rearrangement joins TRBV10-3 to TRBJ2-6, with TRBD1 as a possible D gene (6 bases). CDR3 sequence reads: CAISDTLTGQYSGANVLTF. CDR3 bases: TGTGCCATCAGTGATACATTAACGGGACAATACTCTGGGGCCAACGTCCTGACTTTC.